This entry is about one T cell receptor beta chain. TCRdb processed the RT-PCR reads anew with MiXCR; each CDR3 protein has one entry. The data show a few hundred thousand distinct CDR3 sequences, with 14% seen just once and approximately 12% held by the top ten. The data derive from a study of response to subunit inactivated influenza vaccine. The CDR3 sequence is 15 residues long. V shed 3 bases and J 2 bases; nucleotides not matched to a gene: 7. Germline values: CDR1 DFQATT, CDR2 SNEGSKA (reference sequence). This chain connects TRBV20-1 to TRBJ2-5; 9 nucleotides align to TRBD1. The source was PBMCs from blood, collected less than 13 days after vaccination. The source of this sequence is a man over 45 who received an inactivated influenza vaccine. The CDR3 protein is CSASPADRGQETQYF. CDR3 in DNA: TGCAGTGCTAGTCCCGCGGACAGGGGACAAGAGACCCAGTACTTC.